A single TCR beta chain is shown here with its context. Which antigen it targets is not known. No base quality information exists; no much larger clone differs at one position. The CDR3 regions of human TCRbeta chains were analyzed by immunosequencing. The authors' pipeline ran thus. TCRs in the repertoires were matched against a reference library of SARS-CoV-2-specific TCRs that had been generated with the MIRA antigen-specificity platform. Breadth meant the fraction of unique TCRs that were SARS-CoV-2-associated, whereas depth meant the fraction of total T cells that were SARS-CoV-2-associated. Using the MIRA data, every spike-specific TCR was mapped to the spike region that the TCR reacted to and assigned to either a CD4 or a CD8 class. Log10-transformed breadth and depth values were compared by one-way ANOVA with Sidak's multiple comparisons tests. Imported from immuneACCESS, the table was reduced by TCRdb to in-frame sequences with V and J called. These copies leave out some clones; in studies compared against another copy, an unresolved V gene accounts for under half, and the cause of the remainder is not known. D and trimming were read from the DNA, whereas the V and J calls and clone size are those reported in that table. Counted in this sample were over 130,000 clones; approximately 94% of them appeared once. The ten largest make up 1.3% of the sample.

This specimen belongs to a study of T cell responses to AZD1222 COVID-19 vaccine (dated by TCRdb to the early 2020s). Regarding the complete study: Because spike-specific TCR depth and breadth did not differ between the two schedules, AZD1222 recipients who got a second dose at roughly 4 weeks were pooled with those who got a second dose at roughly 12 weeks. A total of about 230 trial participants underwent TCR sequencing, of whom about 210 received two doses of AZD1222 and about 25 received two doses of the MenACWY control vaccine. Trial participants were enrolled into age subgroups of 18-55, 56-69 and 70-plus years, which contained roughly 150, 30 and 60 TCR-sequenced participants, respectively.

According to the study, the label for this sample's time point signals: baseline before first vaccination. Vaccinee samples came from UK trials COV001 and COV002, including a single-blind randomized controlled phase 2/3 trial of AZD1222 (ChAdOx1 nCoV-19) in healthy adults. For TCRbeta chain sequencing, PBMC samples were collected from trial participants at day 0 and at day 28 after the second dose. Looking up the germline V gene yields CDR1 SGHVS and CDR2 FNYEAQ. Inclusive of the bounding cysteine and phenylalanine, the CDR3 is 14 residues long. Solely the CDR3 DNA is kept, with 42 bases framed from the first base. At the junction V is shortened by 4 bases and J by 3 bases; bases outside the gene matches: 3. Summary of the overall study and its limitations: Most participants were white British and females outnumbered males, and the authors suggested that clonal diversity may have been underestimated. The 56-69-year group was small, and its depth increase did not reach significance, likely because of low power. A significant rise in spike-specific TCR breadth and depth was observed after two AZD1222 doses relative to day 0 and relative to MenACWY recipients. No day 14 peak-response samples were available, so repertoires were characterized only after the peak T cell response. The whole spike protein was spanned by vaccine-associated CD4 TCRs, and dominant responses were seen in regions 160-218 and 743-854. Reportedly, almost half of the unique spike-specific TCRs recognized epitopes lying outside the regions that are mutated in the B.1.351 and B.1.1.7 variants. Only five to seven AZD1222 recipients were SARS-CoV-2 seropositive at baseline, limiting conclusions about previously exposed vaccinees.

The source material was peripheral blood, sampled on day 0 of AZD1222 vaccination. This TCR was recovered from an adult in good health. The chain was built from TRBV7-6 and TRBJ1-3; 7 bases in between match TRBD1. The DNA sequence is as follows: TGTGCCAGCAGCTGGACAGGAGATGGAAACACCATATATTTT. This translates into CASSWTGDGNTIYF.